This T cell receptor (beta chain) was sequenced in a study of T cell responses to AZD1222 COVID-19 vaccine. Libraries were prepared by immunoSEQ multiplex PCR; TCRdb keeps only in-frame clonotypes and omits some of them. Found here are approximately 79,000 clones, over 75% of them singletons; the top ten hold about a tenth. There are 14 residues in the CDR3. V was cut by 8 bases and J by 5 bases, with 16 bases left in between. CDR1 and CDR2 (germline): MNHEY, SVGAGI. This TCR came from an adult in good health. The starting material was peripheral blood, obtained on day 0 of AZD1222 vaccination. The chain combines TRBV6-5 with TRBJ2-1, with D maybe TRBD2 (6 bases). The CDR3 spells CASSLQAGNNEQFF. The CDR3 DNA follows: TGTGCCAGCTCCCTTCAGGCGGGAAACAATGAGCAGTTCTTC.